This record looks at one T cell receptor (beta chain) sequence and its context. Antigen unknown. This entry comes from a study of T cell repertoires in cytomegalovirus infection. Study overall: An indication of both CMV infection and matching HLA type came from public TCR beta signatures.

Notes on the study in general: Based on cumulative public TCR beta family frequency, carriers of CMV plus the relevant HLA were identified. In two of eight donors, the top clonotype was HLA-C-restricted CMV-specific.

MiXCR, run by TCRdb on the reads, gives a single entry per CDR3 protein. The profile covers tens of thousands of distinct CDR3 sequences, with roughly 34% appearing a single time and just under 70% taken by the ten largest. Sequences were obtained from PBMCs, sequenced either directly or after in vitro stimulation (not recorded which). The TCR originated in a human donor in good health (CMV status not recorded). Some clones in this sample may be carry-over from other donors' samples.

Here the CDR3 DNA reads TGTGCCAGCAGCCAGGGACAGGGAAGCCCCTACGAGCAGTACTTC. It codes for CASSQGQGSPYEQYF. The rearrangement uses TRBV28 and TRBJ2-7, with 9 bases aligning to TRBD1. The CDR3 contains 15 residues. CDR1 and CDR2 (germline): MDHEN, SYDVKM. J was trimmed by 2 bases and V by 6 bases; bases with no gene match: 8.